One and the same sample provided the 4 T cell receptor beta chains below, sequenced in a study of shared clonotypes between healthy human individuals. Produced via immunoSEQ multiplex PCR; TCRdb's table is partial and in-frame only. The data contain 470,000 or so clones, about 84% of them singletons. Sequenced sample: PBMCs. The receptors originated from a middle-aged woman in good health. Some clones in this sample may be carry-over from other donors' samples.

The chain combines TRBV18 with TRBJ1-1; a weak D match, TRBD1 (5 bases). V lost 6 bases and J 4 bases, leaving 12 bases between the germline ends. This CDR3 is built from 13 residues. Germline V gene data show CDR1 as KGHSH and CDR2 as LQKENI. The CDR3 DNA is TGTGCCAGCTCCCGGGAGGGGAGCACTGAAGCTTTCTTT. Translating it yields CASSREGSTEAFF.

The V and J genes are TRBV28 and TRBJ1-2; 11 bases align to TRBD1. Germline-derived CDR1 and CDR2 are MDHEN and SYDVKM. This CDR3 has 15 amino acids. Losses at the gene ends were 5 bases for V and 6 bases for J; bases not matched to a gene: 8. The CDR3 region has the DNA TGTGCCAGCAGTCCATGGGACAGGGGGACGCATGGCTACACCTTC. This codes for CASSPWDRGTHGYTF.

The V gene is TRBV28, the J gene TRBJ2-7; 15 bases map to TRBD2. This CDR3 is built from 16 residues. Germline V gene lookup returns CDR1 MDHEN and CDR2 SYDVKM. V lost 5 bases to trimming and J lost 6 bases; unmatched junction nucleotides: 8. The DNA of the CDR3 is TGTGCCAGCAGTCTCTTGGGACTAGCGGGAGGACGCGAGCAGTACTTC. It encodes CASSLLGLAGGREQYF. Full variable domain (outside the CDR3, taken from reference TRBV28 and TRBJ2-7): DVKVTQSSRYLVKRTGEKVFLECVQDMDHENMFWYRQDPGLGLRLIYFSYDVKMKEKGDIPEGYSVSREKKERFSLILESASTNQTSMYLCASSLLGLAGGREQYFGPGTRLTVT.

On this clone: A far larger clone is one base from this, pointing to a likely read error. CDR3 amino acids: CALSGTRGETQYF. The CDR3 nucleotides read TGTGCCTTGAGCGGGACTCGAGGGGAGACCCAGTACTTC. V and J are TRBV30 and TRBJ2-5; 7 bases agree with TRBD2. The CDR3 is 13 amino acids. J was trimmed by 5 bases and V by 7 bases; bases with no gene match: 10. CDR1 is GTSNPN, CDR2 SVGIG, per germline (reference sequence).